Presented here are 30 T cell receptor beta chains from one specimen sequenced in a study of blood T cell repertoires in COVID-19. Clones were sequenced by immunoSEQ multiplex PCR, and TCRdb holds only the in-frame ones, with some missing. The data show over 150,000 clones, with about four fifths seen just once and 9.5% to 15% held by the top ten. The specimen sequenced was peripheral blood. The receptor set was obtained from a woman of 80 years or more with COVID-19, enrolled during active disease.

V is TRBV10-2 and J is TRBJ2-1; D call uncertain. Trimming took off 3 bases at V and 2 bases at J, with 8 bases between the two ends. The CDR3 is made up of 14 amino acids. Per the germline V gene, CDR1 is WSHSY and CDR2 is SAAADI. This CDR3 reads CASSDASTYNEQFF. The CDR3, as DNA: TGCGCCAGCAGTGATGCTAGTACCTACAATGAGCAGTTCTTC.

This clone has a handful of counts. DNA for the CDR3: TGTGCCACCAGCAGAGATAGCGCCAGAGCCCACGAGCAGTACTTC. It codes for CATSRDSARAHEQYF. The chain uses TRBV15 and TRBJ2-7; perhaps TRBD2 as D (5 bases). Germline CDR1 is LNHNV and CDR2 is YYDKDF (reference sequence). Trimming cost V 0 bases and J 5 bases, with 14 bases left between them. The CDR3 consists of 15 residues.

This clone was observed once. The chain employs TRBV27 and TRBJ2-4; 9 bases are a match to TRBD2. The V segment lost 6 bases and the J segment 8 bases; nucleotides outside the gene matches: 14. Germline V gene lookup returns CDR1 MNHEY and CDR2 SMNVEV (reference sequence). The CDR3 has 16 amino acids. CDR3 sequence reads: CASRDYSGSRGDIQYF. The CDR3 DNA is TGTGCCAGCAGGGATTATAGCGGGAGTAGAGGAGACATTCAGTACTTC.

The V call is TRBV2, the J call TRBJ1-3; TRBD1 is a possible D gene (6 bases). The CDR3 is 15 amino acids. CDR1 SNHLY and CDR2 FYNNEI come from the germline V gene. The V gene lost 6 bases and the J gene lost 0 bases, with 12 bases spanning the gap. CDR3 sequence reads: CASRQDSFSGNTIYF. CDR3 bases: TGTGCCAGCAGGCAGGACAGCTTCTCTGGAAACACCATATATTTT.

This chain joins TRBV13 and TRBJ2-3; TRBD2 might be the D (5 bases). V dropped 3 bases and J dropped 2 bases, with 12 bases sitting between them. The length of the CDR3 is 15 residues. CDR1 and CDR2 (germline): PRHDT, FYEKMQ (reference sequence). CDR3 loop: CASSFDGIITDTQYF. In DNA form, the CDR3 reads TGTGCCAGCAGCTTCGACGGGATAATCACAGATACGCAGTATTTT.

V gene TRBV4-3 combines with J gene TRBJ2-4, with 8 bases matching TRBD2. After removal of 0 bases from V and 7 bases from J, the junction contained 5 bases not matched to a gene. Per the germline V gene, CDR1 is LGHNA and CDR2 is YSLEER. This CDR3 comprises 15 residues. CDR3 sequence (DNA): TGCGCCAGCAGCCAAGATTGGCTAGCGGGTAACATTCAGTACTTC. Protein: CASSQDWLAGNIQYF.

J is TRBJ1-5 and V is TRBV6-1; D unclear. The CDR3 extends over 14 amino acids. Trimming removed 2 bases at V and 4 bases at J, with 9 bases between. In germline, CDR1 is MNHNS, CDR2 SASEGT. CDR3 DNA sequence: TGTGCCAGCAGTGAAAGAGGGTTGAATCAGCCCCAGCATTTT. Protein sequence: CASSERGLNQPQHF.

The V gene is TRBV6-5, the J gene TRBJ1-6, with D maybe TRBD1 (5 bases). This CDR3 region has 15 residues. Per germline, CDR1 MNHEY and CDR2 SVGAGI. The germline V and J ends were trimmed by 6 bases and 7 bases, with 16 bases remaining between them. The CDR3 DNA sequence: TGTGCCAGCAGGCAGGGTCTAAGGGCGAATTCACCCCTCCACTTT. This gives the protein CASRQGLRANSPLHF.

This clone was recorded only once. The rearrangement links TRBV6-5 to TRBJ1-1; no clear D gene. Germline V gives CDR1 MNHEY, CDR2 SVGAGI. Trimming took 6 bases from V and 7 from J, leaving 9 bases between them. This CDR3 has 11 amino acids. CDR3 sequence reads: CASRLGREAFF. As DNA, the CDR3 is TGTGCCAGCAGATTGGGCCGTGAAGCTTTCTTT.

The V gene is TRBV6-1, the J gene TRBJ2-7; the D gene is possibly TRBD1 (5 bases). The CDR3 is made up of 13 amino acids. V shed 3 bases and J shed 10 bases, with 16 bases lying between them. The V gene's germline CDR1 is MNHNS and CDR2 SASEGT. CDR3 sequence (DNA): TGTGCCAGCAGTGACAGGCAGGGTAGATTTCAGTACTTC. Protein: CASSDRQGRFQYF.

V usage is TRBV19 and J usage is TRBJ1-1, with TRBD1 matching 7 bases. The CDR3 sequence is 13 residues long. Germline trimming cut 7 bases from V and 0 bases from J; bases unmatched to any gene: 2. CDR1 is LNHDA, CDR2 SQIVND, per germline (reference sequence). The CDR3 DNA reads as TGTGCCAGTAATGGACAGGTGAACACTGAAGCTTTCTTT. Its protein product is CASNGQVNTEAFF.

The CDR3 coding sequence is TGTGCCAGCAGCTTAGGTGTTAGCGGTTATTACAATGAGCAGTTCTTC. This encodes CASSLGVSGYYNEQFF. The gene calls are TRBV13 and TRBJ2-1; possible D gene TRBD2, 6 bases. The V and J ends lost 0 bases and 4 bases respectively, with 13 bases between them. The CDR3 is 16 residues long. The germline gives CDR1 PRHDT, CDR2 FYEKMQ (reference sequence).

This chain links TRBV12-5 with TRBJ2-7, with TRBD2 identical over 14 bases. The CDR3 totals 19 residues. V was clipped by 2 bases and J by 3 bases; unmatched bases: 12. CDR1 is LGHNT, CDR2 FRNRAP, per germline. The CDR3 here is CASGLNFGLAGGAYYEQYF. In DNA form, the CDR3 reads TGTGCTAGTGGTTTGAATTTTGGACTAGCGGGGGGCGCCTACTACGAGCAGTACTTC.

The chain combines TRBV5-6 with TRBJ2-7, with D perhaps matching TRBD2 (5 bases). V lost 2 bases to trimming and J lost 6 bases, with 12 bases between them. Germline CDR1 SGHDT, CDR2 YYEEEE. The CDR3 covers 13 residues. The CDR3 protein is CASSFRGKGEQYF. CDR3 DNA sequence: TGTGCCAGCAGCTTTCGGGGAAAAGGCGAGCAGTACTTC.

This rearrangement joins TRBV13 to TRBJ2-2; 8 bases fit TRBD1. V lost 4 bases, J lost 7 bases, and 8 bases stayed unmatched. CDR1 and CDR2 (germline): PRHDT, FYEKMQ (reference sequence). There are 15 residues in the CDR3. The CDR3, as DNA: TGTGCCAGCAGCTGGACCAGGGGGCAAATCGGGGAGCTGTTTTTT. It codes for CASSWTRGQIGELFF.

The chain is built from TRBV9 and TRBJ2-7; TRBD2 matches 10 bases. J was trimmed by 3 bases and V by 0 bases; bases with no gene match: 3. Germline V gene data show CDR1 as SGDLS and CDR2 as YYNGEE. The CDR3 covers 15 residues. CDR3 residues: CASSVEASGSYEQYF. CDR3 nucleotide sequence: TGTGCCAGCAGCGTAGAGGCTAGCGGGAGCTACGAGCAGTACTTC.

This chain connects TRBV6-6 to TRBJ1-6; D uncertain. Per the germline V gene, CDR1 is MNHNY and CDR2 is SVGAGI (reference sequence). V was shortened by 1 base and J by 7 bases, with 11 bases between the two germline ends. The CDR3 contains 15 residues. This CDR3 reads CASSYLEVQNSPLHF. Here the CDR3 DNA reads TGTGCCAGCAGTTACTTGGAGGTCCAGAATTCACCCCTCCACTTT.

The chain employs TRBV5-1 and TRBJ2-3; D may be TRBD2 (6 bases). V dropped 3 bases and J dropped 4 bases, with 18 bases sitting between them. The CDR3 contains 16 residues. CDR1 SGHRS and CDR2 YFSETQ come from the germline V gene. The CDR3 nucleotides are TGCGCCAGCAGCTCATCCGGGAGCGCCGGGGCAGATACGCAGTATTTT. Translation gives CASSSSGSAGADTQYF.

The chain uses TRBV5-4 and TRBJ2-7; 11 bases fit TRBD2. Germline values: CDR1 SGHNT, CDR2 YYREEE (reference sequence). V lost 4 bases, J lost 3 bases, and 6 bases stayed unmatched. This CDR3 is 15 amino acids long. CDR3 in amino acids: CASSPAGTSGYEQYF. As DNA, the CDR3 is TGTGCCAGCAGCCCAGCCGGGACTAGCGGCTACGAGCAGTACTTC.

This clone occurred a few times. J is TRBJ2-7 and V is TRBV5-1; 10 bases line up with TRBD1. V was pared by 0 bases and J by 3 bases, with 3 bases of the junction left unmatched. Germline values: CDR1 SGHRS, CDR2 YFSETQ. The CDR3 loop spans 15 amino acids. In DNA, the CDR3 is TGCGCCAGCAGCTTGGGGACAGGGGGGCTCTACGAGCAGTACTTC. Its translation: CASSLGTGGLYEQYF.

The J gene is TRBJ1-1, the V gene TRBV6-5; no clear D. Germline loops: CDR1 MNHEY, CDR2 SVGAGI. The germline V and J ends were trimmed by 4 bases and 5 bases, with 11 bases remaining between them. The CDR3 is 13 residues long. The CDR3: CASSSSPRTEAFF. In DNA, the CDR3 is TGTGCCAGCAGTTCATCCCCGAGGACTGAAGCTTTCTTT.

The chain carries TRBV2 and TRBJ2-1; D is perhaps TRBD2 (5 bases). The CDR3 contains 15 residues. V was pared by 4 bases and J by 10 bases, with 20 bases between. Germline CDR1 SNHLY, CDR2 FYNNEI. CDR3 sequence (DNA): TGTGCCAGCAGTGTTGAGGCTAGTTCTGGGGAGGAGCAGTTCTTC. Amino acid sequence: CASSVEASSGEEQFF.

The chain combines TRBV5-1 with TRBJ2-3; maybe TRBD2 (5 bases). V was shortened by 4 bases and J by 6 bases, with 12 bases between the two germline ends. This CDR3 spans 13 amino acids. CDR1 and CDR2 from the germline V gene are SGHRS and YFSETQ. The CDR3 DNA reads as TGCGCCAGCAGCGAAGCTGGGAGTGATACGCAGTATTTT. Translation gives CASSEAGSDTQYF.

This clone was counted once. This chain joins TRBV7-9 and TRBJ2-4; perhaps TRBD2 as D (6 bases). The CDR3 is made up of 13 amino acids. Germline V lookup: CDR1 SEHNR, CDR2 FQNEAQ (reference sequence). V dropped 2 bases and J dropped 5 bases, with 7 bases sitting between them. CDR3: CASSLSGENIQYF. The CDR3 bases are TGTGCCAGCAGCTTATCGGGGGAAAACATTCAGTACTTC.

The chain joins TRBV18 to TRBJ1-2; 7 nucleotides match TRBD1. Germline V gene lookup returns CDR1 KGHSH and CDR2 LQKENI. V gave up 2 bases and J gave up 8 bases; unmatched junction bases: 5. This CDR3 contains 13 residues. CDR3: CASSPGDRGGYTF. The CDR3 bases are TGTGCCAGCTCACCAGGGGACAGAGGAGGCTACACCTTC.

The J gene is TRBJ2-7, the V gene TRBV6-6, with no clear D. The CDR3 is 11 amino acids. Trimming shortened V by 4 bases and J by 4 bases, and 5 bases separated the two germline ends. The germline V gene has CDR1 MNHNY and CDR2 SVGAGI (reference sequence). For the CDR3, the DNA is TGTGCCAGCAGTTCCCTTTACGAGCAGTACTTC. As protein: CASSSLYEQYF.

This clone was counted once. This sequence joins TRBV6-5 and TRBJ1-2, with D possibly matching TRBD1 (6 bases). In germline, CDR1 is MNHEY, CDR2 SVGAGI. The CDR3 consists of 14 residues. Trimming stripped 6 bases from V and 6 bases from J, with 17 bases between. The CDR3 sequence: CASSLQGFVDGYTF. The CDR3 nucleotides read TGTGCCAGCAGCCTACAGGGCTTTGTGGATGGCTACACCTTC.

This clone has a handful of counts. This chain connects TRBV6-5 to TRBJ2-1; 10 bases agree with TRBD2. Unmatched junction bases numbered 8, after V lost 7 bases and J lost 5 bases. The CDR3 has 15 amino acids. Germline V lookup: CDR1 MNHEY, CDR2 SVGAGI. The chain's CDR3 is CASNRAGGPNNEQFF. The CDR3 DNA reads TGTGCCAGCAACCGAGCGGGAGGGCCGAACAATGAGCAGTTCTTC.

There are a few counts of this clone. The rearrangement links TRBV6-4 to TRBJ1-5, with no clear D. Trimming took off 5 bases at V and 1 base at J, with 6 bases between the two ends. Germline CDR1 reads MRHNA; CDR2 reads SNTAGT. The CDR3 is made up of 13 amino acids. CDR3 nucleotides: TGTGCCAGCAGTCCCGGGAGCAATCAGCCCCAGCATTTT. Amino acids: CASSPGSNQPQHF.

A few counts support this clone. The chain recombines TRBV11-3 with TRBJ1-2; 7 bases match TRBD1. The CDR3 consists of 13 residues. Germline assignment: CDR1 SGHNT and CDR2 YENEEA. Germline trimming cut 2 bases from V and 13 bases from J; bases unmatched to any gene: 10. The CDR3 protein is CASSLSPTGIGTF. The CDR3 nucleotides are TGTGCCAGCAGCTTAAGCCCGACAGGGATTGGCACCTTC.